The present T cell receptor beta chain was sequenced within a study of cytomegalovirus exposure and HLA in healthy donors. CDR1 and CDR2 (germline): MNHEY, SMNVEV (reference sequence). Trimming cost V 6 bases and J 6 bases, with 9 bases left between them. The CDR3 is made up of 12 amino acids. Each of the donors was a healthy bone marrow donor. About this clone: The antigen remains undetermined.

Primers for the PCR totalled 60 Vbeta and 13 Jbeta. Generated by immunoSEQ multiplex PCR, the TCRdb table keeps only in-frame clones and is missing some. Of about 68,000 clones listed, 80% to 90% are singletons. Regarding the study as a whole: Among TCR beta chains, those listed as cytomegalovirus-associated numbered fewer than 200. Rarity held for most TCR sequences, but there were some public TCRs that occurred in many donors. Cytomegalovirus status, reportedly, was diagnosed with high specificity and sensitivity by the classifier.

The TCR comes from a human donor in good health. The chain couples TRBV27 to TRBJ1-5, with D possibly matching TRBD1 (5 bases). The sample taken for sequencing was PBMCs. The CDR3 DNA is TGTGCCAGCAGATTCCAGGGTCAGCCCCAGCATTTT. This sequence encodes CASRFQGQPQHF.